The subject of this entry is one T cell receptor (beta chain). This clone was seen a handful of times. What antigen it recognizes has not been identified. Nothing much larger sits one base from this clone, and base qualities are not available. All of the isolated RNA was reverse transcribed with the High Capacity cDNA Reverse Transcription Kit, so expressed TCRB transcripts were sequenced. Deep immunoSEQ sequencing was performed on naive, central memory and regulatory T cell samples, with an average of around 3.5 million total reads per sample. Sorted cells were lysed in RLT buffer, and RNA was extracted using DNase-treated RNeasy Micro or Mini kits according to cell number. To prevent cross-contamination, every cell subset was processed on its own, while patient and healthy donor samples were processed together. The immunoSEQ multiplex PCR was used to amplify TCRB sequences from cDNA, yielding 87-bp fragments that span the CDR3 region. The amplicons were sequenced using the Illumina HiSeq platform. Processing in the source paper ran as follows. PCR bias was corrected computationally using synthetic template baselines, and reads within Hamming distance 2 were collapsed, with unmergeable singletons discarded. Reads were aligned against IMGT so that V, D and J genes, CDR3 length and insertions or deletions at six rearrangement sites could be assigned. Clonotype counts were normalized to sorted cell number within each subset before computing true diversity and Gini coefficients with the tcR R package. Repertoire sharing was quantified using the overlap coefficient calculated on TCRB nucleotide sequences. As a proxy for the pre-selection repertoire, out-of-frame TCRB sequences from naive cells were analyzed. As stored in TCRdb, this immuneACCESS dataset retains in-frame rearrangements with V and J assigned. A fraction of the clones does not appear; measured against another copy, unresolved V genes explain less than half of the discrepancy, and the remainder lacks a known reason. V, J and clone size derive from that table, while D and trimming were established from the DNA sequence. Counted in this sample were around 140,000 clones; over 9.5% of them appeared once. Of the sample, 1% to 1.5% is held by the ten largest clones.

This entry is derived from a study of beta chain features in type 1 diabetes (dated by TCRdb to the late 2010s). For the study in its entirety: Patients and healthy donors did not differ in mean age, gender distribution, total cell number or subset yield. In the study, TCRB repertoires of sorted circulating CD4+ T cell subsets from recently diagnosed type 1 diabetes patients were compared with those of matched healthy donors. A total of roughly 98,000,000 sorted cells were examined across all samples, and RNA yield correlated strongly with the number of cells per subset. Regulatory and stem cell-like memory subsets were obtained from only 8 patients and about 8 healthy donors, while naive and central memory subsets were obtained from all 28 donors.

Each donor gave one peripheral blood draw, averaging roughly 120 mL, which was collected into heparinised tubes. A BD FACSAria II was used to sort naive, central memory, regulatory and stem cell-like memory CD4+ T cells with a panel that included CD45RO, CCR7, CD25, CD127, CD95 and CD27. Every sorted population had a purity above 95%. Right away, PBMCs were isolated by Lymphoprep density gradient centrifugation and were stained directly, with no culture step. So that batch effects would be minimized, each experiment stained and sorted samples in pairs, pairing one healthy donor with one patient. Study-wide conclusions, independent of this receptor: In all four CD4+ subsets, TCRB CDR3 length was moderately but significantly shorter in type 1 diabetes patients. Naive, central memory and regulatory TCRB repertoires appeared to be more similar among patients than among healthy donors. Because the HLA sub-analyses included only small numbers of individuals, any influence of HLA type on TCRB rearrangement was left unresolved. Because cDNA was sequenced instead of genomic DNA, activated cells with high expression could be over-represented, although the groups did not differ in activation or CD3 levels. At VDJ recombination sites, patients with type 1 diabetes made fewer insertions and deleted more nucleotides, a pattern implying thymic rearrangement abnormalities. Shorter templates might have been favored by PCR, but patient and control samples were amplified and corrected together, so both groups would have been affected equally by any skew.

V is cut back by 3 bases and J by 3 bases, with 6 bases in the junction unmatched. The CDR3 runs 15 residues from the cysteine to the phenylalanine. The sequence is cut down to CDR3 DNA, 45 bases in frame from base 1. The CDR1 and CDR2 encoded by the germline V gene (reference sequence) are LNHDA and SQIVND. The rearrangement combines TRBV19 with TRBJ2-7, and TRBD1 aligns with 9 junction nucleotides. Sequencing input: naive CD4+ T cells from blood. The cell subset or site label for this specimen denotes: true naive CD4+ T cells. The clonotype was recovered from a man younger than 35 in good health. In nucleotide form, the sequence is TGTGCCAGTAGTATTGGGTGGGACAGGGTCTACGAGCAGTACTTC. This yields the protein CASSIGWDRVYEQYF.